The clone carrying this TCR beta chain was counted a few times. Its antigen is undetermined. CDR1 is MNHEY, CDR2 SVGAGI, per germline. Trimming left V 5 bases short and J 0 bases short, with 17 bases between. This CDR3 contains 18 residues. Peripheral blood genomic DNA, not sorted cells or RNA, was the template. This record belongs to a study of T cell repertoires in aging, cancer and after chemotherapy. Turning to the study itself: Pre- and post-chemotherapy samples were paired from chronic lymphocytic leukemia patients treated with fludarabine- or bendamustine-based regimens. Study outcomes and limitations: Untreated cancer patients had significantly lower blood TCR diversity than age-matched healthy donors.

A mixed TRB-A/B primer pool amplified rearranged TRB by multiplex touch-down PCR. From the multiplex PCR reads, TCRdb called clonotypes with MiXCR, one entry per CDR3 protein. Of roughly 1,500 distinct CDR3 sequences listed, about 55% are singletons. V and J are TRBV6-5 and TRBJ2-6; TRBD2 is a possible D gene (6 bases). The TCR comes from a human donor with a blood cancer. The sample taken for sequencing was blood. The CDR3 here is CASSEEPGRSSGANVLTF. CDR3 coding DNA: TGTGCCAGCAGTGAAGAGCCAGGGAGGAGCTCTGGGGCCAACGTCCTGACTTTC.